This entry lists 19 T cell receptor beta chains sequenced from one sample in a study of shared clonotypes between healthy human individuals. Profiled with immunoSEQ multiplex PCR; TCRdb holds only in-frame clones, not every one. The sample has approximately 2.5 million clones, just over 90% seen once. Sequenced sample: naive CD4+ T cells sorted from blood. Subset specified: CD45RA+ positively selected. These receptors came from a man aged 18 to 30 in good health.

This chain connects TRBV14 to TRBJ2-3; D possibly corresponds to TRBD1 (5 bases). Germline values: CDR1 SGHDN, CDR2 FVKESK. Trimming shortened V by 4 bases and J by 8 bases, and 10 bases separated the two germline ends. The CDR3 contains 12 residues. The DNA of the CDR3 is TGTGCCAGCAGCCCAGGGAAGGTTACGCAGTATTTT. This gives the protein CASSPGKVTQYF.

CDR3 nucleotide sequence: TGTGCCAGCAGTGACCCGGGACAGGGCGCGACTGAAGCTTTCTTT. Translated, it gives CASSDPGQGATEAFF. V usage is TRBV2 and J usage is TRBJ1-1; 9 bases are shared with TRBD1. The CDR3 contains 15 residues. The germline gives CDR1 SNHLY, CDR2 FYNNEI. V lost 3 bases to trimming and J lost 5 bases; unmatched junction nucleotides: 7.

This chain connects TRBV18 to TRBJ2-5, with unresolved D. V gave up 3 bases and J gave up 5 bases, with 16 bases separating them. Germline CDR1 KGHSH, CDR2 LQKENI. This CDR3 contains 15 residues. The CDR3 reads CASSPIAGLGETQYF. DNA for the CDR3: TGTGCCAGCTCACCCATAGCCGGTCTCGGGGAGACCCAGTACTTC.

In DNA, the CDR3 is TGCGCCAGCAGCTGGGACCCAAGTTCGGGGAGCGAAGCTTTCTTT. It yields the protein CASSWDPSSGSEAFF. The chain joins TRBV5-1 to TRBJ1-1; the D gene is possibly TRBD1 (5 bases). Germline V gene sequence: CDR1 SGHRS, CDR2 YFSETQ. V lost 3 bases to trimming and J lost 8 bases, with 20 bases between them. CDR3 size: 15 residues.

The genes are TRBV28 and TRBJ1-5; D remains unclear. From germline, CDR1 is MDHEN and CDR2 SYDVKM. The V gene lost 3 bases and the J gene lost 7 bases, with 13 bases spanning the gap. The CDR3 has 14 residues. CDR3 in amino acids: CASSLPTEGQPQHF. The CDR3 nucleotides read TGTGCCAGCAGTTTGCCCACGGAGGGACAGCCCCAGCATTTT.

A note on this clone: Other DNA variants within this sample encode the same CDR3. This chain links TRBV5-1 with TRBJ2-6, with D unclear. Between the trimmed V and J ends, which lost 0 bases and 0 bases, there was a span of 4 bases. Germline V gene sequence: CDR1 SGHRS, CDR2 YFSETQ. The CDR3 spans 15 residues. The CDR3 region has the DNA TGCGCCAGCAGCTTGGGCGGCTCTGGGGCCAACGTCCTGACTTTC. It is translated as CASSLGGSGANVLTF. The full variable domain, with the rest looked up from reference TRBV5-1 and TRBJ2-6, is KAGVTQTPRYLIKTRGQQVTLSCSPISGHRSVSWYQQTPGQGLQFLFEYFSETQRNKGNFPGRFSGRQFSNSRSEMNVSTLELGDSALYLCASSLGGSGANVLTFGAGSRLTVL.

The J gene is TRBJ1-2, the V gene TRBV5-6; a possible D gene is TRBD1 (5 bases). The CDR3 runs 13 residues. The V gene's germline CDR1 is SGHDT and CDR2 YYEEEE. Trimming removed 4 bases at V and 9 bases at J, with 16 bases between. CDR3 protein: CASSPGRPLSYTF. CDR3 in DNA: TGTGCCAGCAGCCCGGGACGCCCTCTAAGCTACACCTTC.

This rearrangement joins TRBV27 to TRBJ2-7; D is possibly TRBD2 (5 bases). CDR3 length equals 16 residues. Per the germline V gene, CDR1 is MNHEY and CDR2 is SMNVEV (reference sequence). Trimming left V 5 bases short and J 1 base short, with 18 bases between. The CDR3 DNA reads as TGTGCCAGCAGTCCATATCGGACTGAAGGGTCCTACGAGCAGTACTTC. Encoded protein: CASSPYRTEGSYEQYF.

The rearrangement joins TRBV5-1 to TRBJ2-3, with TRBD1 as a possible D gene (6 bases). The CDR3 runs to 16 residues. Germline values: CDR1 SGHRS, CDR2 YFSETQ. With 3 bases removed from V and 2 bases from J, the gap between germline ends came to 16 bases. For the CDR3, the DNA is TGCGCCAGCAGCTCCGGTCAGGGACACTCCACAGATACGCAGTATTTT. It yields the protein CASSSGQGHSTDTQYF.

The rearrangement uses TRBV7-2 and TRBJ1-5; 7 nucleotides agree with TRBD1. V trimming: 5 bases; J trimming: 2 bases; junction bases outside the gene matches: 6. The germline gives CDR1 SGHTA, CDR2 FQGNSA. The CDR3 covers 15 residues. The CDR3 DNA sequence: TGTGCCAGCAGCCGAGGGGGCTTTGGCAATCAGCCCCAGCATTTT. Translation: CASSRGGFGNQPQHF.

CDR3 residues: CAITPDRANEQFF. The CDR3 DNA is TGTGCCATCACCCCGGACAGGGCGAATGAGCAGTTCTTC. The chain combines TRBV10-3 with TRBJ2-1; 8 bases line up with TRBD1. The length of the CDR3 is 13 residues. J gave up 7 bases and V 7 bases, and 6 bases lay outside the gene matches. CDR1 is ENHRY and CDR2 is SYGVKD in the germline V gene.

This clone appeared once. This chain connects TRBV5-1 to TRBJ2-5; TRBD2 matches 15 bases. The length of the CDR3 is 16 residues. Germline V gene lookup returns CDR1 SGHRS and CDR2 YFSETQ. V lost 4 bases and J lost 5; bases outside the gene matches: 6. Written as DNA, the CDR3 is TGCGCCAGCAGCGCGGGACTAGCGGGGGGTAGGGAGACCCAGTACTTC. Its translation is CASSAGLAGGRETQYF.

The rearrangement links TRBV6-5 to TRBJ2-4, with 7 bases that match TRBD1. CDR3 length: 15 residues. J lost 4 bases, V lost 4 bases, and 7 bases had no gene match. Germline CDR1 MNHEY, CDR2 SVGAGI. Written as DNA, the CDR3 is TGTGCCAGCAGTTTCGGGACAGCACAAAAAAACATTCAGTACTTC. Translating it yields CASSFGTAQKNIQYF.

This rearrangement joins TRBV6-5 to TRBJ1-6; no firm D call. CDR3 length equals 15 residues. Trimming took 5 bases from V and 7 from J, leaving 15 bases between them. CDR1 and CDR2 (germline): MNHEY, SVGAGI. DNA of the CDR3: TGTGCCAGCAGTCACACCACGGCGAAAAATTCACCCCTCCACTTT. Translation: CASSHTTAKNSPLHF.

The rearrangement uses TRBV27 and TRBJ1-6; TRBD1 is a possible D gene (5 bases). Germline CDR1 and CDR2: MNHEY and SMNVEV (reference sequence). Trimming removed 3 bases at V and 4 bases at J, with 13 bases between. The CDR3 runs 16 residues. The CDR3 region has the DNA TGTGCCAGCAGTTTTCCGGGGGTCCTGTATAATTCACCCCTCCACTTT. Translation gives CASSFPGVLYNSPLHF.

Comments on this clone: This CDR3 is also generated by other DNA sequences in the sample. CDR3 region: CASSYGTVYEQYF. The DNA of the CDR3 is TGTGCCAGCAGTTACGGAACAGTTTACGAGCAGTACTTC. The chain couples TRBV6-6 to TRBJ2-7; D ambiguous. CDR1 and CDR2 from the germline V gene are MNHNY and SVGAGI (reference sequence). This CDR3 spans 13 amino acids. Deletions cut 2 bases from V and 4 bases from J, with 9 bases between.

The chain carries TRBV19 and TRBJ1-5; no clear D gene. Trimming pared 2 bases from V and 1 base from J, leaving 9 bases between. Germline V lookup: CDR1 LNHDA, CDR2 SQIVND (reference sequence). The CDR3 has 15 residues. The CDR3 loop is CASSISALSNQPQHF. CDR3 bases: TGTGCCAGTAGTATAAGCGCTCTGAGCAATCAGCCCCAGCATTTT.

This clone was picked up a small number of times. This sequence joins TRBV27 and TRBJ1-5; 7 positions agree with TRBD1. The V gene's germline CDR1 is MNHEY and CDR2 SMNVEV (reference sequence). The CDR3 spans 16 residues. Trimming took 5 bases from V and 9 from J; bases not matched to a gene: 16. CDR3 amino acids: CASSPLRTGPRRPQHF. The CDR3 DNA sequence: TGTGCCAGCAGTCCCCTCAGGACAGGCCCCAGACGGCCCCAGCATTTT.

Comments on this clone: Other DNA variants within this sample encode the same CDR3. This sequence joins TRBV11-2 and TRBJ2-5; no firm D call. This CDR3 comprises 12 residues. V was cut by 1 base and J by 2 bases, with 2 bases left in between. Germline CDR1 and CDR2: SGHAT and FQNNGV. CDR3 loop: CASSLVQETQYF. The CDR3 bases are TGTGCCAGCAGCTTAGTTCAAGAGACCCAGTACTTC.